This T cell receptor (beta chain) stems from a study of blood T cell repertoires in COVID-19. Profiled with immunoSEQ multiplex PCR; TCRdb holds only in-frame clones, not every one. This sample has fewer than 450,000 clones, with more than 75% found just once. The V gene's germline CDR1 is MNHEY and CDR2 SVGAGI. This CDR3 has 14 residues. Germline trimming cut 6 bases from V and 5 bases from J; bases unmatched to any gene: 9. Sequencing used PBMCs or T cells enriched from blood (not recorded which). This rearrangement joins TRBV6-5 to TRBJ1-1; 7 bases match TRBD1. This sequence originates from a woman under 30 who had recovered from COVID-19. The CDR3: CASRLDRESTEAFF. In nucleotides, the CDR3 is TGTGCCAGCAGGCTAGACAGGGAGAGTACTGAAGCTTTCTTT.